The sequence of this TCR beta chain was determined in a study of Ad26.COV2.S vaccination and SARS-CoV-2 variants (dated by TCRdb to 2020 to 2022). Notes on the research overall: Donors in the vaccine arm were drawn from COV1001, a phase I-IIa trial of Ad26.COV2.S in healthy adults that was multicentre, randomized, double-blind and placebo-controlled. Investigators did not know the trial group allocation while performing experiments and assessing outcomes. A total of around 32 samples were included in the TCR-sequenced set, comprising about 20 Ad26.COV2.S vaccine recipients, 5 placebo recipients and 8 SARS-CoV-2 convalescent individuals. Participants in the trial were split at random into five groups of five each, receiving low-dose or high-dose Ad26.COV2.S once or twice, or else placebo on both occasions. Ad26.COV2.S was given intramuscularly at 5x10^10 or 1x10^11 viral particles, as a single shot or as two shots 56 days apart. The specificity and breadth of SARS-CoV-2-reactive T cell receptors after Ad26.COV2.S vaccination were assessed by TCRbeta repertoire sequencing.

Concerning this clone itself: It lacks a known antigen. No much larger clonotype is one base removed from it; base qualities were not supplied.

TCRbeta CDR3 regions were sequenced with the immunoSEQ Assay. After extraction, genomic DNA underwent amplification by bias-controlled multiplex PCR, followed by high-throughput sequencing. In the paper's pipeline: To quantify the absolute abundance of every unique TCRbeta CDR3 region, sequences were collapsed and filtered. Usable DNA was measured by amplifying reference genes present in all nucleated cells, and TCRbeta template counts were normalized to that usable DNA to estimate T cell fraction. Repertoire TCRs were annotated as SARS-CoV-2-specific by exact matching of V gene, CDR3 amino acid sequence and J gene to a known reactive TCR set. The reference SARS-CoV-2 TCR set was obtained from MIRA and was filtered for enrichment in COVID-19-positive ImmuneCODE repertoires, whereby public or cross-reactive TCRs were removed. Using the MIRA antigens, annotated TCRs were further analysed by specific ORF or by position within an ORF. Breadth was defined as the number of annotated unique rearrangements divided by the total number of unique productive rearrangements, and depth was defined as the summed frequency of the annotated unique rearrangements. TCR breadth was compared between groups using two-sided Wilcoxon rank-sum tests. What TCRdb holds here is the immuneACCESS table cut down to in-frame rearrangements. Part of the clones is not present; checked against another copy, under half of the missing clones reflect an unresolved V gene, and the others are unexplained. V and J calls and clone size are as listed in that table; D and trimming were resolved from the DNA. The sample table shows hundreds of thousands of clones, and around 89% are seen once. The ten largest account for about 5% of the sample.

This specimen's treatment or condition label, per the study, means: about 20 received Ad26.COV2.S at low or high dose, single or two shots; about 5 received placebo; per-sample allocation not given. For vaccine and placebo recipients, repertoires were sequenced using samples collected on day 63 after the first injection. Cohort 1b enrolled around 24 adults aged 18-55 years at a single site in Boston, USA, between 29 July and 7 August 2020. Ad26.COV2.S consisted of a replication-incompetent adenovirus type 26 vector by which a prefusion-stabilized SARS-CoV-2 spike protein from the original Wuhan strain was expressed. What the research found in general, with its limitations: It was noted by the authors that total T cell responses may have been underestimated by the TCR breadth and depth analyses. Vaccine and placebo recipients had comparable non-spike TCR breadth, which fits with the vaccine containing only spike. The study was not powered to compare responses between vaccine doses or regimens. Ad26.COV2.S recipients had higher spike-specific TCR breadth than placebo recipients (P = 0.0014). Substantial breadth of spike-specific CD8+ and CD4+ T cell responses was reported after vaccination.

V is cut back by 6 bases and J by 8 bases, with 2 bases in the junction unmatched. Spanning cysteine to phenylalanine, the CDR3 consists of 12 amino acids. Only the CDR3 DNA stays, 36 bases, in frame from base 1. From the germline V gene, CDR1 is MDHEN and CDR2 is SYDVKM. This sequence uses TRBV28 and TRBJ1-4; the central 8 bases match TRBD1. The source material was peripheral blood, sampled in a trial of Ad26.COV2.S vaccine versus placebo. This receptor was taken from a person aged 18-60 years who received the Ad26.COV2.S COVID-19 vaccine or a placebo. The CDR3 sequence is CASSRQGEKLFF. The DNA is as follows: TGTGCCAGCAGCAGACAGGGGGAAAAACTGTTTTTT.